Listed below are T cell receptor beta chains from one sample, sequenced in a study of CDR3 diversity in severe acne. TCRdb ran MiXCR on the PCR reads and lists one entry per CDR3 protein. The table records 90,000 or so distinct CDR3 sequences, 48% of them present only once. The sample consisted of blood. These TCRs come from a male donor in good health, serving as a control. Both conserved end residues are part of each CDR3. The D gene is left open where the match is weak. Clone size is stated in some rows and not others, as once, few, many or a class when expanded.

j_call	v_call	d_call	clone_size	cdr3_length	cdr3_nt	cdr3_aa
TRBJ2-5	TRBV7-2	-	many	12	TGTGCCAGCAGCAGGATGCGGGAGACCCAGTACTTC	CASSRMRETQYF
TRBJ1-2	TRBV28	TRBD1	-	14	TGTGCCAGCAGTGTCAGTCAGGGGGAGTATGGCTACACCTTC	CASSVSQGEYGYTF
TRBJ2-7	TRBV11-2	-	few	13	TGTGCCAGCAGCTTCGGGCCGAGGGACGAGCAGTACTTC	CASSFGPRDEQYF
TRBJ1-1	TRBV5-4	-	-	19	TGTGCCAGCAGCTTAGTCGGCTCATCCAGGAGCGATGGCTACACTGAAGCTTTCTTT	CASSLVGSSRSDGYTEAFF
TRBJ2-6	TRBV5-1	-	few	16	TGCGCCAGCAGCTTGTCGGAGGTCTCTGGGGCCAACGTCCTGACTTTC	CASSLSEVSGANVLTF
TRBJ1-4	TRBV27	-	-	13	TGTGCCAGCAGCCGATTTATAGGGGAAAAACTGTTTTTT	CASSRFIGEKLFF
TRBJ1-4	TRBV7-9	-	-	20	TGTGCCAGCAGCTTAGGGTCGTGGGGCGCGCGGACTTCAACTAATGAAAAACTGTTTTTT	CASSLGSWGARTSTNEKLFF
TRBJ2-3	TRBV7-9	TRBD1	few	14	TGTGCCAGCAGCTCAGGACAGGGTCCAGATACGCAGTATTTT	CASSSGQGPDTQYF
TRBJ2-5	TRBV2	-	-	15	TGTGCCAGCAGTTTGACAGGCCTATTGATGGAGACCCAGTACTTC	CASSLTGLLMETQYF
TRBJ1-6	TRBV6-5	-	few	13	TGTGCCCTTCAACTGGGGAAGGGTTCACCCCTCCACTTT	CALQLGKGSPLHF
TRBJ2-1	TRBV5-6	TRBD2	-	18	TGTGCCAGCAGCTCAGGCCCACTAAGACTAGCGGGGGGTCATGAGCAGTTCTTC	CASSSGPLRLAGGHEQFF
TRBJ1-4	TRBV28	-	many	14	TGTGCCAGCAGTTTATCGAAAAGGGGGGGGCGACTGTTTTTT	CASSLSKRGGRLFF
TRBJ1-2	TRBV20-1	TRBD1	few	15	TGCAGTGCTACGGACAGGGGGCGCAGTAGTTATGGCTACACCTTC	CSATDRGRSSYGYTF
TRBJ2-2	TRBV5-1	-	-	15	TGCGCCAGCAGCTTACCGGGCACCCGGGCCGGGGAGCTGTTTTTT	CASSLPGTRAGELFF
TRBJ2-7	TRBV7-7	-	-	15	TGTGCTAGCAGCTTAGCCGGGGGCGCTTACTACGAGCAGTACTTC	CASSLAGGAYYEQYF
TRBJ1-2	TRBV28	-	few	13	TGTGCCAGCACCAAGGGCAGTTGGGATGGCTACACCTTC	CASTKGSWDGYTF
TRBJ2-7	TRBV7-8	-	few	15	TGTGCCAGCAGCTCCCGCAGGGGCGGGAGCTACGAGCAGTACTTC	CASSSRRGGSYEQYF
TRBJ2-7	TRBV6-6	-	-	16	TGTGCCAGCAGCCGCGTGGGGGTGAGGGATGGGCACGAGCAGTACTTC	CASSRVGVRDGHEQYF
TRBJ1-1	TRBV19	TRBD1	many	12	TGTGCCAGTAGTATCCGGGCAGGGGGCAAATCCTTT	CASSIRAGGKSF
TRBJ2-1	TRBV7-9	-	-	14	TGTGCCAGCAGCCAAAGACGCCAGGGCAATGAGCAGTTCTTC	CASSQRRQGNEQFF
TRBJ1-2	TRBV24-1	TRBD1	-	14	TGTGCCAGCCAAGGGGCAGGGGGCGGATATGGCTACACCTTC	CASQGAGGGYGYTF
TRBJ2-2	TRBV7-2	-	-	15	TGTGCCAGCAGCCTCAAAAGGGCGAACACCGGGGAGCTGTTTTTT	CASSLKRANTGELFF
TRBJ2-6	TRBV18	-	-	16	TGTGCCAGCTCACTCGTCCTATCCTCTGGGGCCAACGTCCTGACTTTC	CASSLVLSSGANVLTF
TRBJ1-3	TRBV5-5	-	many	16	TGTGCCAGCAGCTTGGCAAAGGATACGATTGGAAACACCATATATTTT	CASSLAKDTIGNTIYF
TRBJ2-7	TRBV20-1	TRBD2	few	14	TGCAGTGCAGGACTAGCGGGAGACTACTACGAGCAGTACTTC	CSAGLAGDYYEQYF
TRBJ2-7	TRBV6-6	-	-	20	TGTGCCAGCAGTGACCCACTGGACAGCGCGGTCGGAGGAGACTCCTACGAGCAGTACTTC	CASSDPLDSAVGGDSYEQYF
TRBJ2-3	TRBV15	-	medium-sized	16	TGTGCCACCGCCCCAAGTCGCCTCGCTAGCACAGATACGCAGTATTTT	CATAPSRLASTDTQYF
TRBJ1-2	TRBV7-9	-	few	16	TGTGCCAGCAGCTCAGAAGGGGGTTGGGATAACTATGGCTACACCTTC	CASSSEGGWDNYGYTF
TRBJ1-4	TRBV5-4	-	-	14	TGTGCCAGCAGCTTGGAGCAGCAGAATGAAAAACTGTTTTTT	CASSLEQQNEKLFF
TRBJ2-7	TRBV5-1	TRBD2	many	14	TGCGCCAGCAGCGTGACTAGCGGGAGCTACGAGCAGTACTTC	CASSVTSGSYEQYF
TRBJ2-5	TRBV5-5	TRBD1	-	14	TGTGCCAGCAGCGGCGGGACAGGGCTCGAGACCCAGTACTTC	CASSGGTGLETQYF
TRBJ2-3	TRBV20-1	TRBD2	-	13	TGCAGTGCGCGGGGGGCCTCCACAGATACGCAGTATTTT	CSARGASTDTQYF
TRBJ2-7	TRBV2	-	-	12	TGTGCCAGCAGTGTGGGACGCTACGAGCAGTACTTC	CASSVGRYEQYF
TRBJ1-2	TRBV5-8	-	many	14	TGTGCCAGCAGCCGGGACGGCTCCCTATATGGCTACACCTTC	CASSRDGSLYGYTF
TRBJ1-1	TRBV7-9	-	once	18	TGTGCCAGCAGCCCCCCGGGGGGGGAGAAGAGTCAGAGCACTGAAGCTTTCTTT	CASSPPGGEKSQSTEAFF
TRBJ1-1	TRBV7-9	-	-	17	TGTGCCAGCAGCTTAAGGCCTTCCGCCGGGGTGAACACTGAAGCTTTCTTT	CASSLRPSAGVNTEAFF
TRBJ1-5	TRBV7-2	TRBD1	-	15	TGTGCCAGCAGCTTAGTAGGGACAGCCAATCAGCCCCAGCATTTT	CASSLVGTANQPQHF
TRBJ2-7	TRBV25-1	-	-	14	TGTGCCAGCAGTTTATTTCCTCCCGGCGTCGAGCAGTACTTC	CASSLFPPGVEQYF
TRBJ2-5	TRBV24-1	-	-	16	TGTGCCACCAGTGATTCGACAGGATACCTTCACGAGACCCAGTACTTC	CATSDSTGYLHETQYF
TRBJ2-7	TRBV5-1	TRBD2	-	17	TGTGCCAGCAGCCAAGTGGGTCTAGCGGGAGGTATATACGAGCAGTACTTC	CASSQVGLAGGIYEQYF
TRBJ2-1	TRBV7-3	-	-	12	TGTGCCAGCAGCCCAGGGTACAATGAGCAGTTCTTC	CASSPGYNEQFF